The entry below gives a single TCR beta chain sequence along with its context. Generated by immunoSEQ multiplex PCR, the TCRdb table keeps only in-frame clones and is missing some. The table includes around 180,000 clones, 88% detected once. The sample originates from a study of control samples from healthy donors and cancer patients. This CDR3 has 16 amino acids. Germline V gene data show CDR1 as SGHRS and CDR2 as YFSETQ. Between the trimmed V and J ends, which lost 0 bases and 4 bases, there was a span of 15 bases. The chain combines TRBV5-1 with TRBJ2-3; possibly TRBD1 for D (5 bases). The sequenced sample was blood. The receptor was isolated from a woman aged 25-40 years in good health. The CDR3 here is CASSLEAGMVSDTQYF. The DNA for the CDR3 is TGCGCCAGCAGCTTGGAGGCAGGGATGGTGTCAGATACGCAGTATTTT.